This T cell receptor beta chain came from a study of shared clonotypes between healthy human individuals. Looking at the study overall: There were three CD4 naive, three CD4 memory, two CD8 naive and one CD8 memory plates per donor. General study results and limits: Generation probabilities were higher for clonotypes shared across all four sorted-subset donors than for unshared ones. Naive subsets typically showed greater estimated richness than memory subsets.

Sequencing was at deep level. Libraries were prepared by immunoSEQ multiplex PCR; TCRdb keeps only in-frame clonotypes and omits some of them. The sample contains hundreds of thousands of clones, roughly 70% of which appear only once. This clone was detected a few times. Its target is not known. This CDR3 region has 18 residues. Germline assignment: CDR1 LNHDA and CDR2 SQIVND (reference sequence). Deletions cut 5 bases from V and 0 bases from J, with 19 bases between. The sample taken for sequencing was memory CD4+ T cells sorted from blood. Subset reported: CD45RA-negative fraction. This TCR was sampled from a woman younger than 45 in good health. This chain joins TRBV19 and TRBJ1-4, with D possibly matching TRBD1 (6 bases). In DNA, the CDR3 is TGTGCCAGTAGTCCGGGGGGCTCGCCAGTTGCAACTAATGAAAAACTGTTTTTT. Translating gives CASSPGGSPVATNEKLFF.